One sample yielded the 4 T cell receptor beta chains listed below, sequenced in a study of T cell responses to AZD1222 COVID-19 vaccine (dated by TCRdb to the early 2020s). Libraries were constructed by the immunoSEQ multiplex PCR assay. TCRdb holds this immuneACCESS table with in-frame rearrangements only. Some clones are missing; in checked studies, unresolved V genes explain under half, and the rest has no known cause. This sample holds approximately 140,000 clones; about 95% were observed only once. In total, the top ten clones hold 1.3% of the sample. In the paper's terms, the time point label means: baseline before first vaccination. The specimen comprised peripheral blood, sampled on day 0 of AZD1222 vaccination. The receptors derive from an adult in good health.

CDR3 coding DNA: TGCGCCAGCAGCCAAGGGCCCCCCGGAGCTAGCAGGATGAATGAGCAGTTCTTC. Encoded protein: CASSQGPPGASRMNEQFF. The chain carries TRBV4-3 and TRBJ2-1, with D tentatively TRBD2 (5 bases). CDR3 length equals 18 residues. Germline CDR1 reads LGHNA; CDR2 reads YSLEER. With 1 base removed from V and 7 bases from J, the gap between germline ends came to 23 bases.

CDR3 residues: CASSGLAGRNEQFF. The CDR3 DNA follows: TGTGCCAGCAGCGGTTTAGCGGGACGCAATGAGCAGTTCTTC. This rearrangement joins TRBV7-3 to TRBJ2-1, with 8 bases matching TRBD2. From germline, CDR1 is SGHTA and CDR2 FQGTGA. The CDR3 runs to 14 residues. Trimming at V came to 5 bases and at J to 6 bases, leaving 6 bases not matched to a gene.

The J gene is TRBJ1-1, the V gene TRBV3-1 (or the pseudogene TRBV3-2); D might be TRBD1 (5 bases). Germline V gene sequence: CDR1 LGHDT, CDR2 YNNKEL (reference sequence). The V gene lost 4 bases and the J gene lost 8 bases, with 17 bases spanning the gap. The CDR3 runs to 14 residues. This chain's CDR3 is CASSPAPRQLEAFF. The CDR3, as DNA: TGTGCCAGCAGCCCGGCGCCACGACAGCTGGAAGCTTTCTTT.

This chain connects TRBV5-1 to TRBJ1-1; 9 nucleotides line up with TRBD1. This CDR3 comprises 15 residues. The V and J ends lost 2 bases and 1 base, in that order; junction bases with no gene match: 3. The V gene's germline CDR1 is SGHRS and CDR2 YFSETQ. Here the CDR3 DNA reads TGCGCCAGCAGCTTCGACAGGGGGTGGAACACTGAAGCTTTCTTT. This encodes CASSFDRGWNTEAFF.